This entry lists 11 T cell receptor beta chains sequenced from one sample in a study of blood T cell repertoires in COVID-19. The repertoire was sequenced with immunoSEQ multiplex PCR; TCRdb's copy has only in-frame clones and lacks some. The sample lists roughly 180,000 clones; 70% to 90% were seen once. The sample comprised peripheral blood. The receptors shown here come from a woman younger than 45 with active or convalescent COVID-19.

This chain joins TRBV5-4 and TRBJ2-3, with a weak D call TRBD2 (6 bases). This CDR3 has 19 residues. Trimming took 0 bases from V and 0 from J, leaving 20 bases between them. Germline loops: CDR1 SGHNT, CDR2 YYREEE (reference sequence). CDR3 in DNA: TGTGCCAGCAGCTTGGAATTCGGGAGAAAACCCACTAGCACAGATACGCAGTATTTT. Protein: CASSLEFGRKPTSTDTQYF. Combining the CDR3 with reference TRBV5-4 and TRBJ2-3 gives the whole variable domain ETGVTQSPTHLIKTRGQQVTLRCSSQSGHNTVSWYQQALGQGPQFIFQYYREEENGRGNFPPRFSGLQFPNYSSELNVNALELDDSALYLCASSLEFGRKPTSTDTQYFGPGTRLTVL.

The chain links TRBV18 to TRBJ2-3, with 7 positions matching TRBD2. Germline V gene lookup returns CDR1 KGHSH and CDR2 LQKENI. This CDR3 spans 17 amino acids. The V gene end was trimmed by 5 bases and the J gene end by 7 bases; junction bases not matched to a gene: 18. CDR3 region: CASSTRGSGGSQYTQYF. The CDR3 coding sequence is TGTGCCAGCTCAACCAGAGGGTCAGGCGGGAGTCAATATACGCAGTATTTT.

The chain recombines TRBV4-1 with TRBJ1-5; D not resolved. Germline CDR1 MGHRA, CDR2 YSYEKL. CDR3 length: 16 residues. Trimming cost V 1 base and J 1 base, with 11 bases left between them. CDR3 sequence (DNA): TGCGCCAGCAGCCAAGGGTTTCCGGGAAGCAATCAGCCCCAGCATTTT. This encodes CASSQGFPGSNQPQHF.

The rearrangement uses TRBV9 and TRBJ1-2, with a weak D call TRBD1 (5 bases). This CDR3 comprises 14 residues. Germline V CDR1 and CDR2: SGDLS, YYNGEE. The V and J ends lost 1 base and 4 bases respectively, with 11 bases between them. The CDR3 nucleotides are TGTGCCAGCAGCGTACTGGACACGCTCTATGGCTACACCTTC. It encodes CASSVLDTLYGYTF.

The V call is TRBV5-1, the J call TRBJ2-7, with 9 bases fitting TRBD1. Germline CDR1 is SGHRS and CDR2 is YFSETQ. The CDR3 runs 13 residues. The V and J ends lost 4 bases and 6 bases, in that order; junction bases with no gene match: 5. CDR3: CASSRGQGGEQYF. The CDR3 DNA sequence: TGCGCCAGCAGCCGGGGACAGGGAGGCGAGCAGTACTTC.

This chain uses TRBV12-3 or TRBV12-4 with TRBJ2-7, with D unresolved. The CDR3 length is 13 residues. Trimming removed 6 bases at V and 6 bases at J, with 15 bases between. Written as DNA, the CDR3 is TGTGCCAGCAGGATTCCGCCCGCGTCCGAGCAGTACTTC. Its translation is CASRIPPASEQYF.

CDR3 sequence reads: CASSPLVAGGKNIQYF. DNA for the CDR3: TGTGCCAGCAGTCCCCTGGTTGCGGGGGGGAAAAACATTCAGTACTTC. The chain links TRBV27 to TRBJ2-4; 9 bases map to TRBD2. CDR3 size: 16 residues. CDR1 MNHEY and CDR2 SMNVEV come from the germline V gene (reference sequence). Germline trimming cut 5 bases from V and 4 bases from J; bases unmatched to any gene: 9.

This sequence joins TRBV2 and TRBJ2-7; TRBD2 aligns across 9 bases. The CDR3 contains 15 residues. Looked up from germline, CDR1 is SNHLY and CDR2 is FYNNEI. The junction had 8 bases not matched to a gene; V was cut back by 6 bases and J by 2 bases. The CDR3, as DNA: TGTGCCAGCAGCGCCGATAGCGGGAGAGCCTACGAGCAGTACTTC. Translation: CASSADSGRAYEQYF.

In this sample, this clone turned up once. This chain uses TRBV10-1 with TRBJ1-5, with a weak D call TRBD1 (6 bases). The CDR3 totals 18 residues. CDR1 is WNHNN, CDR2 SYGVQD, per germline (reference sequence). V was cut by 5 bases and J by 3 bases, with 23 bases left in between. The CDR3 sequence is CASSPPLATGTFNQPQHF. The CDR3 bases are TGCGCCAGCAGTCCGCCTTTAGCTACAGGGACCTTCAATCAGCCCCAGCATTTT.

V usage is TRBV6-1 and J usage is TRBJ1-5; D is unclear. The V gene lost 3 bases and the J gene lost 6 bases, with 15 bases spanning the gap. The CDR3 spans 15 residues. Germline V gene sequence: CDR1 MNHNS, CDR2 SASEGT. CDR3 DNA: TGTGCCAGCAGTGAGGGGTTGCGGGTGGTTCAGCCCCAGCATTTT. It encodes CASSEGLRVVQPQHF.

V usage is TRBV27 and J usage is TRBJ1-5; D uncertain. This CDR3 contains 13 residues. Trimming stripped 8 bases from V and 6 bases from J, with 14 bases between. Germline CDR1 is MNHEY and CDR2 is SMNVEV (reference sequence). CDR3 sequence: CASAANSIQPQHF. DNA of the CDR3: TGTGCCAGCGCGGCGAACTCTATTCAGCCCCAGCATTTT.